Below, 26 T cell receptor beta chains from the same sample are listed, as sequenced in a study of T cell clones after liver transplantation (dated by TCRdb to 2018 to 2020). Receptors were amplified or captured by the immunoSEQ multiplex PCR assay. Sourced from immuneACCESS, this table was stored by TCRdb with only in-frame sequences that have V and J called. A share of the clones is absent; for the studies checked, an unresolved V gene accounts for under half, and the remainder has no known explanation. The sample table shows some 15,000 clones, and less than 85% are seen once. The ten largest clones capture about 30% of the sample. Material: CD8+ T cells from blood, obtained around 4 years after liver transplant. Receptors were obtained from a human patient who received a liver transplant. After a transplant, the graft donor may have provided part of the T cells.

This clone was counted a single time. The chain uses TRBV9 and TRBJ1-1, with TRBD1 matching 10 bases. CDR1 and CDR2 (germline): SGDLS, YYNGEE. Unmatched junction bases numbered 11, after V lost 4 bases and J lost 5 bases. There are 16 residues in the CDR3. Here the CDR3 reads CASSPPRDRGRTEAFF. CDR3 coding DNA: TGTGCCAGCAGCCCCCCCCGGGACAGGGGTCGAACTGAAGCTTTCTTT.

The genes are TRBV28 and TRBJ2-7; D is perhaps TRBD2 (6 bases). V was trimmed by 3 bases and J by 2 bases, leaving 20 bases between them. Germline CDR1 and CDR2: MDHEN and SYDVKM. The CDR3 contains 17 residues. CDR3 residues: CASSFGPGSMRTYEQYF. The CDR3 nucleotides read TGTGCCAGCAGTTTCGGGCCCGGGAGTATGCGGACCTACGAGCAGTACTTC.

The chain uses TRBV7-2 and TRBJ2-7; tentative D call: TRBD2 (5 bases). Germline CDR1 reads SGHTA; CDR2 reads FQGNSA. The ends were cut back, 2 bases at V and 3 bases at J, with 23 bases in the middle. This CDR3 has 18 amino acids. CDR3 DNA sequence: TGTGCCAGCAGCTTAAATCATCGGCGGGCCGCTGGAAACTACGAGCAGTACTTC. It specifies CASSLNHRRAAGNYEQYF.

This chain links TRBV7-6 with TRBJ2-7; 10 nucleotides match TRBD2. The V gene's germline CDR1 is SGHVS and CDR2 FNYEAQ. The V gene end was trimmed by 5 bases and the J gene end by 1 base; junction bases not matched to a gene: 5. This CDR3 contains 15 residues. CDR3 sequence: CASSHGLADSYEQYF. The CDR3 DNA sequence: TGTGCCAGCAGCCATGGACTAGCGGATTCCTACGAGCAGTACTTC.

The chain links TRBV6-1 to TRBJ2-7, with D possibly matching TRBD1 (5 bases). V was cut by 1 base and J by 5 bases, with 12 bases left in between. The CDR3 length is 14 residues. Looked up from germline, CDR1 is MNHNS and CDR2 is SASEGT. Here the CDR3 reads CASSEGTGADEQYF. Written as DNA, the CDR3 is TGTGCCAGCAGTGAAGGTACAGGTGCGGACGAGCAGTACTTC.

J is TRBJ2-7 and V is TRBV6-6; 7 nucleotides match TRBD1. CDR1 and CDR2 from the germline V gene are MNHNY and SVGAGI (reference sequence). The junction had 3 bases not matched to a gene; V was cut back by 10 bases and J by 3 bases. The CDR3 is made up of 11 amino acids. CDR3 DNA: TGTGCCAACACAGGGGACTACGAGCAGTACTTC. Its protein is CANTGDYEQYF.

The genes are TRBV29-1 and TRBJ2-7, with D possibly TRBD2 on 5 matching bases. The germline V gene encodes CDR1 SQVTM and CDR2 ANQGSEA. V lost 0 bases to trimming and J lost 1 base, with 13 bases between them. This CDR3 has 15 residues. In DNA, the CDR3 is TGCAGCGTTGAAGAGGGTAGCGAATCATCCTACGAGCAGTACTTC. Protein: CSVEEGSESSYEQYF.

V is TRBV6-5 and J is TRBJ1-1; D is possibly TRBD1 (6 bases). CDR1 is MNHEY and CDR2 is SVGAGI in the germline V gene. Deletions cut 2 bases from V and 2 bases from J, with 9 bases between. This CDR3 is 14 amino acids long. The CDR3 DNA follows: TGTGCCAGCAGTTACCTGGACAGTAACACTGAAGCTTTCTTT. Its translation: CASSYLDSNTEAFF.

The chain recombines TRBV21-1 with TRBJ2-7; no DNA check was done on the table's D call, TRBD2. TRBV21-1 is given as a pseudogene. The CDR3 has 16 amino acids. In DNA, the CDR3 is TGTGCCAGCAGCAGACGGACTAGCGGGAGAGGCTACGAGCAGTACTTC. Translation gives CASSRRTSGRGYEQYF.

The CDR3 here is CATSREAGSLIPSSIFVYTF. The CDR3 bases are TGTGCCACCAGCAGAGAGGCAGGCAGCCTTATACCTTCTTCTATATTTGTCTACACCTTC. The chain links TRBV15 to TRBJ1-2; D is unresolved. Trimming took off 0 bases at V and 10 bases at J, with 33 bases between the two ends. CDR3 length: 20 amino acids. The germline V gene has CDR1 LNHNV and CDR2 YYDKDF (reference sequence).

The V and J genes are TRBV5-1 and TRBJ1-2, with unresolved D. Trimming removed 1 base at V and 6 bases at J, with 19 bases between. Germline V gene data show CDR1 as SGHRS and CDR2 as YFSETQ. This CDR3 comprises 16 residues. DNA for the CDR3: TGCGCCAGCAGCTTGAGTGATGAACGGCTTTCCCATGGCTACACCTTC. Amino acids: CASSLSDERLSHGYTF.

V is TRBV4-2 and J is TRBJ1-5; 9 nucleotides line up with TRBD1. Germline CDR1 LGHNA, CDR2 YNFKEQ. The junction had 1 base not matched to a gene; V was cut back by 0 bases and J by 7 bases. The CDR3 consists of 14 residues. Here the CDR3 reads CASSQEQGAQPQHF. The CDR3 nucleotides read TGTGCCAGCAGCCAAGAACAGGGGGCACAGCCCCAGCATTTT.

For the CDR3, the DNA is TGTGCCAGTAGCCCTTCCCTAGAGGTGGCCGGGGAGCTGTTTTTT. It specifies CASSPSLEVAGELFF. The J gene is TRBJ2-2, the V gene TRBV19; D remains ambiguous. Germline CDR1 LNHDA, CDR2 SQIVND (reference sequence). V dropped 6 bases and J dropped 6 bases, with 17 bases sitting between them. CDR3 length equals 15 residues.

The rearrangement uses TRBV4-1 and TRBJ2-2, with D possibly being TRBD2 (6 bases). Per the germline V gene, CDR1 is MGHRA and CDR2 is YSYEKL. The CDR3 totals 14 residues. V lost 7 bases and J lost 0, with 9 bases in between. The CDR3 region is CASKGGANTGELFF. CDR3 DNA: TGCGCCAGCAAAGGAGGGGCGAACACCGGGGAGCTGTTTTTT.

This sequence joins TRBV7-8 and TRBJ1-1, with TRBD1 matching 8 bases. Germline-derived CDR1 and CDR2 are SGHVS and FQNEAQ. The CDR3 loop spans 16 amino acids. V gave up 5 bases and J gave up 1 base; unmatched junction bases: 9. CDR3 nucleotides: TGTGCCAGCAGCCCCGGACAGGGCTTGAGGAACACTGAAGCTTTCTTT. This encodes CASSPGQGLRNTEAFF.

The CDR3 here is CASSLSLYEQYF. The CDR3, as DNA: TGTGCCAGCAGTTTATCTCTCTACGAGCAGTACTTC. V usage is TRBV28 and J usage is TRBJ2-7; D unresolved. Germline CDR1 MDHEN, CDR2 SYDVKM. V was shortened by 1 base and J by 3 bases, with 4 bases between the two germline ends. The CDR3 is 12 residues long.

The J gene is TRBJ1-6, the V gene TRBV30; a weak D match, TRBD1 (5 bases). The CDR3 runs 13 residues. The V and J ends lost 1 base and 8 bases respectively, with 9 bases between them. CDR1 is GTSNPN and CDR2 is SVGIG in the germline V gene (reference sequence). CDR3 DNA: TGTGCCTGGAGTGAAGGGGAGTATTCACCCCTCCACTTT. It specifies CAWSEGEYSPLHF. Using reference TRBV30 and TRBJ1-6 for the parts outside the CDR3, the full variable domain is SQTIHQWPATLVQPVGSPLSLECTVEGTSNPNLYWYRQAAGRGLQLLFYSVGIGQISSEVPQNLSASRPQDRQFILSSKKLLLSDSGFYLCAWSEGEYSPLHFGNGTRLTVT.

The chain combines TRBV5-1 with TRBJ1-4; TRBD1 might be the D (5 bases). Germline CDR1 reads SGHRS; CDR2 reads YFSETQ. This CDR3 contains 15 residues. Trimming pared 1 base from V and 8 bases from J, leaving 15 bases between. Here the CDR3 DNA reads TGCGCCAGCAGCTTGTCGGGGCGCCTAAGGGAAAAACTGTTTTTT. It specifies CASSLSGRLREKLFF.

The chain combines TRBV5-8 with TRBJ2-2; TRBD2 aligns across 10 bases. The V gene end was trimmed by 4 bases and the J gene end by 4 bases; junction bases not matched to a gene: 7. Germline CDR1 is SGHTS and CDR2 is YDEGEE. The CDR3 sequence is 16 residues long. The chain's CDR3 is CASSPLAGVGTGELFF. The CDR3 DNA reads as TGTGCCAGCAGCCCTCTAGCGGGAGTGGGCACCGGGGAGCTGTTTTTT. The complete variable domain, with remaining parts taken from reference TRBV5-8 and TRBJ2-2, reads EAGVTQSPTHLIKTRGQQATLRCSPISGHTSVYWYQQALGLGLQFLLWYDEGEERNRGNFPPRFSGRQFPNYSSELNVNALELEDSALYLCASSPLAGVGTGELFFGEGSRLTVL.

This clone was recorded only once. The CDR3 DNA sequence: TGTGCCAGCAGCTTAGCGGGGGGGCCCTACAATGAGCAGTTCTTC. This gives the protein CASSLAGGPYNEQFF. J is TRBJ2-1 and V is TRBV7-9, with D possibly TRBD2 on 7 matching bases. The CDR3 has 15 residues. Trimming pared 0 bases from V and 2 bases from J, leaving 8 bases between. Germline CDR1 reads SEHNR; CDR2 reads FQNEAQ (reference sequence).

The chain joins TRBV15 to TRBJ1-3; 7 bases align to TRBD1. V shed 6 bases and J 3 bases; nucleotides not matched to a gene: 2. The CDR3 runs 13 residues. From germline, CDR1 is LNHNV and CDR2 YYDKDF (reference sequence). CDR3 loop: CATSYRGGNTIYF. DNA for the CDR3: TGTGCCACCAGTTACAGGGGTGGAAACACCATATATTTT. Based on the CDR3 plus reference TRBV15 and TRBJ1-3, the full variable domain is DAMVIQNPRYQVTQFGKPVTLSCSQTLNHNVMYWYQQKSSQAPKLLFHYYDKDFNNEADTPDNFQSRRPNTSFCFLDIRSPGLGDTAMYLCATSYRGGNTIYFGEGSWLTVV.

Written as DNA, the CDR3 is TGCGCCAGCAGCTTGGCCGTGACAGACTACAATGAGCAGTTCTTC. It yields the protein CASSLAVTDYNEQFF. The chain is built from TRBV5-1 and TRBJ2-1, with D possibly matching TRBD1 (5 bases). There are 15 residues in the CDR3. The V end lost 0 bases, the J end lost 3 bases, and 10 bases lay between the germline ends. CDR1 and CDR2 (germline): SGHRS, YFSETQ.

V gene TRBV19 combines with J gene TRBJ2-5; D is possibly TRBD2 (5 bases). Trimming removed 5 bases from V and 7 bases from J, with 17 bases in between. In germline, CDR1 is LNHDA, CDR2 SQIVND (reference sequence). CDR3 size: 14 residues. CDR3 bases: TGTGCCAGTAGTCCCGGGGTAGGTGGTCCGACCCAGTACTTC. It translates to CASSPGVGGPTQYF.

This clone has a handful of counts. The chain couples TRBV27 to TRBJ1-2; D is perhaps TRBD1 (5 bases). CDR3 length: 13 residues. V was shortened by 5 bases and J by 4 bases, with 11 bases between the two germline ends. The germline V gene encodes CDR1 MNHEY and CDR2 SMNVEV (reference sequence). CDR3 sequence: CASSDGGGYGYTF. The CDR3 coding sequence is TGTGCCAGCAGTGACGGGGGAGGCTATGGCTACACCTTC.

This clone was observed a single time. The rearrangement joins TRBV12-5 to TRBJ2-2; 8 bases match TRBD1. The V segment lost 3 bases and the J segment 2 bases; nucleotides outside the gene matches: 5. Germline V lookup: CDR1 LGHNT, CDR2 FRNRAP. The CDR3 has 16 amino acids. The CDR3 nucleotides read TGTGCTAGTGGTTTCGGGGACAGGACTAACACCGGGGAGCTGTTTTTT. Its protein product is CASGFGDRTNTGELFF.

For the CDR3, the DNA is TGCGCCAGCCGAAAGGTTAGGGCGCGGGATGAAAAACTGTTTTTT. This translates into CASRKVRARDEKLFF. J is TRBJ1-4 and V is TRBV5-1; D uncertain. Per the germline V gene, CDR1 is SGHRS and CDR2 is YFSETQ. Trimming removed 7 bases at V and 6 bases at J, with 19 bases between. CDR3 size: 15 residues.